This entry features one T cell receptor (beta chain) sequence. The antigen is not known. Unsorted libraries were prepared from 2 million PBMCs that had been stored at -80 C. The data originate from a study of neurological immune-mediated disorders. Points from the study as a whole: Because no CDR3 amino acid sequences were shared across subjects by expanded clones, private repertoires were suggested in all groups.

The CDR3 loop spans 14 amino acids. CDR1 SGHRS and CDR2 YFSETQ come from the germline V gene. V lost 4 bases and J lost 3, with 13 bases in between. cDNA synthesis was performed by 5'RACE with 10-nucleotide random UMIs. TCRdb re-analysed the 5' RACE reads in MiXCR, keeping a single row per CDR3 protein. The profile shows about 66,000 distinct CDR3 sequences, almost 4% of them singletons. The receptor was derived from a man aged 25-45 years with multiple sclerosis. The specimen was PBMCs. The rearrangement joins TRBV5-1 to TRBJ1-2; D may be TRBD1 (5 bases). CDR3 DNA sequence: TGCGCCAGCAGCGGGGGTTCTGGAGACTATGGCTACACCTTC. Its protein product is CASSGGSGDYGYTF.